The 16 T cell receptor beta chains below all came from one sample that was sequenced in a study of identical twins. Via MiXCR, TCRdb re-called the 5' RACE reads, giving one row per CDR3 protein. The sample yields roughly 250,000 distinct CDR3 sequences, over 11% seen once. Sequencing was performed on memory (CD45RO+) T cells sorted from blood. The receptors come from a young woman in good health.

The chain recombines TRBV9 with TRBJ2-7; D assignment may be TRBD1 or TRBD2 (7 bases each). Looked up from germline, CDR1 is SGDLS and CDR2 is YYNGEE. Trimming took off 4 bases at V and 2 bases at J, with 13 bases between the two ends. The CDR3 is made up of 14 amino acids. DNA of the CDR3: TGTGCCAGCAGCCCTCAGGGGGGGGCCTACGAGCAGTACTTC. It yields the protein CASSPQGGAYEQYF.

Only a few counts were recorded for this clonotype. The V gene is TRBV6-5, the J gene TRBJ2-4; 8 bases agree with TRBD2. The germline CDR1 and CDR2 sequences are MNHEY and SVGAGI. V dropped 0 bases and J dropped 8; count of bases not matched to a gene: 12. CDR3 length: 17 amino acids. CDR3 DNA sequence: TGTGCCAGCAGTTACTCGACCCGAGGTAGCGGGAACTACATTCAGTACTTC. It codes for CASSYSTRGSGNYIQYF.

Here the CDR3 DNA reads TGTGCCAGCAGTGGCCGACAGGTTTCCTACGAGCAGTACTTC. Protein: CASSGRQVSYEQYF. This sequence joins TRBV25-1 and TRBJ2-7; TRBD1 might be the D (6 bases). Germline V gives CDR1 MGHDK, CDR2 SYGVNS. The CDR3 covers 14 residues. The V end lost 4 bases, the J end lost 1 base, and 11 bases lay between the germline ends.

This clonotype was seen only a few times. The V call is TRBV5-5, the J call TRBJ2-1, with 14 bases fitting TRBD2. The CDR3 contains 18 residues. The ends lost 4 bases at V and 3 bases at J; junction bases unmatched: 9. CDR1 SGHKS and CDR2 YYEKEE come from the germline V gene (reference sequence). Here the CDR3 DNA reads TGTGCCAGCAGCGTCGGGACTAGCGGGAGAAGGGGCTACAATGAGCAGTTCTTC. It translates to CASSVGTSGRRGYNEQFF.

The gene calls are TRBV29-1 and TRBJ1-2; D not certain. The CDR3 loop spans 12 amino acids. Trimming shortened V by 5 bases and J by 8 bases, and 15 bases separated the two germline ends. Per germline, CDR1 SQVTM and CDR2 ANQGSEA. The CDR3 spells CSVTPAGSGYTF. CDR3 bases: TGCAGCGTTACGCCCGCGGGAAGCGGCTACACCTTC.

The chain employs TRBV10-3 and TRBJ2-2, with 7 bases that match TRBD1. The CDR3 loop spans 15 amino acids. J was trimmed by 0 bases and V by 6 bases; bases with no gene match: 4. In germline, CDR1 is ENHRY, CDR2 SYGVKD. CDR3 DNA: TGTGCCATCAGCCCGACAGGGCCGAACACCGGGGAGCTGTTTTTT. Translated: CAISPTGPNTGELFF.

The chain has TRBV12-3 or TRBV12-4 and TRBJ2-5, with TRBD1 matching 7 bases. The trim removed 10 bases at V and 1 base at J, leaving 12 bases unmatched. This CDR3 has 15 residues. The CDR3 region is CANRYLGTAQETQYF. For the CDR3, the DNA is TGTGCCAACAGGTACCTTGGGACAGCCCAAGAGACCCAGTACTTC.

The chain combines TRBV5-4 with TRBJ2-7; the D gene is possibly TRBD2 (6 bases). The V gene lost 2 bases and the J gene lost 3 bases, with 12 bases spanning the gap. CDR3 length: 14 residues. The germline V gene encodes CDR1 SGHNT and CDR2 YYREEE (reference sequence). CDR3 nucleotides: TGTGCCAGCAGCTTCCGGGACTTCAGCTACGAGCAGTACTTC. The encoded protein is CASSFRDFSYEQYF.

This clonotype showed up just a few times. This rearrangement joins TRBV20-1 to TRBJ2-1; D is ambiguous. The germline gives CDR1 DFQATT, CDR2 SNEGSKA (reference sequence). Trimming removed 7 bases from V and 0 bases from J, with 13 bases in between. This CDR3 comprises 14 residues. The CDR3 loop reads CSGGRSSSYNEQFF. The CDR3 DNA reads TGCAGTGGAGGACGGTCCAGCTCCTACAATGAGCAGTTCTTC.

In its sample, this clonotype was seen many times. V is TRBV5-1 and J is TRBJ1-5; D gene ambiguous. The CDR3 loop spans 13 amino acids. V lost 0 bases and J lost 7, with 8 bases in between. Germline V gene data show CDR1 as SGHRS and CDR2 as YFSETQ. The CDR3 DNA reads TGCGCCAGCAGCTTGGGGGGTAGCCAGCCCCAGCATTTT. This encodes CASSLGGSQPQHF.

The chain carries TRBV29-1 and TRBJ1-1; 10 bases map to TRBD1. Trimming removed 6 bases from V and 5 bases from J; junction bases left unmatched: 6. Germline CDR1 is SQVTM and CDR2 is ANQGSEA. This CDR3 is 13 amino acids long. In nucleotides, the CDR3 is TGCAGCGTATTGACAGGGGGCAGGACTGAAGCTTTCTTT. It yields the protein CSVLTGGRTEAFF.

The chain carries TRBV5-5 and TRBJ2-1; D possibly corresponds to TRBD2 (5 bases). The CDR3 consists of 16 residues. The V end lost 5 bases, the J end lost 0 bases, and 15 bases lay between the germline ends. Germline V lookup: CDR1 SGHKS, CDR2 YYEKEE (reference sequence). The CDR3, as DNA: TGTGCCAGCAGAAACTCGGACTGGAGCTCCTACAATGAGCAGTTCTTC. Encoded protein: CASRNSDWSSYNEQFF.

This chain uses TRBV7-8 with TRBJ1-1; D gene ambiguous. V was trimmed by 7 bases and J by 1 base, leaving 13 bases between them. Germline V gene lookup returns CDR1 SGHVS and CDR2 FQNEAQ. This CDR3 is 14 amino acids long. CDR3 residues: CASTVMGGNTEAFF. CDR3 coding DNA: TGTGCCAGCACCGTAATGGGAGGGAACACTGAAGCTTTCTTT.

The sample holds many counts of this clonotype. This sequence joins TRBV20-1 and TRBJ2-5; D possibly matches TRBD1 or TRBD2 (5 bases each). Per the germline V gene, CDR1 is DFQATT and CDR2 is SNEGSKA (reference sequence). V was trimmed by 7 bases and J by 2 bases, leaving 14 bases between them. The CDR3 has 13 residues. The CDR3 is CSVPGRGQETQYF. CDR3 coding DNA: TGCAGTGTTCCGGGACGGGGTCAAGAGACCCAGTACTTC.

The table lists this clonotype with a few counts. The chain has TRBV7-6 and TRBJ1-5; D is unresolved. The V end lost 2 bases, the J end lost 0 bases, and 11 bases lay between the germline ends. This CDR3 contains 16 residues. CDR1 is SGHVS, CDR2 FNYEAQ, per germline. The CDR3 region is CASSLRPADSNQPQHF. CDR3 coding DNA: TGTGCCAGCAGCTTAAGGCCAGCAGATAGCAATCAGCCCCAGCATTTT.

This clonotype came up many times. The V gene is TRBV12-3 or TRBV12-4, the J gene TRBJ1-2; the D gene is possibly TRBD1 (5 bases). Trimming took 5 bases from V and 2 from J, leaving 12 bases between them. The CDR3 is made up of 14 amino acids. CDR3 sequence reads: CASSLTGTNYGYTF. As DNA, the CDR3 is TGTGCCAGCAGTCTCACCGGGACCAACTATGGCTACACCTTC.